A selection of T cell receptor beta chains follows, all from one sample in a study of human T cells and chemical hapten exposure. From the RACE reads, TCRdb called clonotypes with MiXCR, one entry per CDR3 protein. The repertoire holds 65,000 to 85,000 distinct CDR3 sequences, 10% seen once, with about 1.4% in the top ten. Sequencing was performed on whole blood, taken in connection with sensitization to the hapten diphenylcyclopropenone (DPC). All receptors derive from a woman in her 50s with alopecia areata. Some clones in this sample may be carry-over from other donors' samples. The CDR3 runs from the conserved cysteine through the conserved F or W. A D gene is named only where the DNA matches it firmly. Expanded clones are given a class, and other clones once, few, many or no size at all.

clone size | D gene | J gene | V gene | CDR3 DNA | CDR3 protein
- | - | TRBJ2-2 | TRBV7-9 | TGTGCCAGCAGCTTAGTGGGGCCAGGCGGCGGCGGGGAGCTGTTTTTT | CASSLVGPGGGGELFF
- | TRBD2 | TRBJ2-2 | TRBV6-6 | TGTGCCAGCAGGACTAGCGGGAACACCGGGGAGCTGTTTTTT | CASRTSGNTGELFF
few | TRBD1 | TRBJ1-4 | TRBV28 | TGTGCCAGCAGATATACAGGGGGTTCTAATGAAAAACTGTTTTTT | CASRYTGGSNEKLFF
- | - | TRBJ2-7 | TRBV28 | TGTGCCGGCGGCAGCAGGAACGAGCAGTACTTC | CAGGSRNEQYF
few | TRBD1 | TRBJ2-4 | TRBV3-1 | TGTGCCAGCAGCGGGGGGACAGGGTCCGAAAACATTCAGTACTTC | CASSGGTGSENIQYF
few | TRBD1 | TRBJ1-5 | TRBV12-3/TRBV12-4 | TGTGCCAGCAGCCCCTATTGGACAGGCGGCAATCAGCCCCAGCATTTT | CASSPYWTGGNQPQHF
- | - | TRBJ1-2 | TRBV29-1 | TGCAGCGTTGAGCGGGGGGCGAACTATGGCTACACCTTC | CSVERGANYGYTF
few | TRBD1 | TRBJ2-1 | TRBV5-4 | TGTGCCAGCAGCCGAGACAGGGGATCGCACAATGAGCAGTTCTTC | CASSRDRGSHNEQFF
- | - | TRBJ1-2 | TRBV7-6 | TGTGCCAGCAGCTCCTTGTCCTCAGCGGGGAACTATGGCTACACCTTC | CASSSLSSAGNYGYTF
few | TRBD1 | TRBJ2-6 | TRBV7-3 | TGTGCCAGCAGCTTTACAGGGGCTGGGGCCAACGTCCTGACTTTC | CASSFTGAGANVLTF
- | TRBD2 | TRBJ2-7 | TRBV3-1 | TGTGCCAGCAGCCAAGCGGGAGGGGTAGGCTCCTACGAGCAGTACTTC | CASSQAGGVGSYEQYF
many | - | TRBJ2-1 | TRBV7-6 | TGTGCCAGCAGCCCAGTGGGGGGAGGCCCCTACAATGAGCAGTTCTTC | CASSPVGGGPYNEQFF
few | TRBD2 | TRBJ2-1 | TRBV7-9 | TGTGCCAGCCTAGGGACTAGCGGGAGATCGATTGAGCAGTTCTTC | CASLGTSGRSIEQFF
- | TRBD2 | TRBJ2-5 | TRBV7-6 | TGTGCCAGCAGCTTAGGGGCTAGCGGGAGTCAACAGACCCAGTACTTC | CASSLGASGSQQTQYF
few | - | TRBJ2-1 | TRBV6-4 | TGTGCCAGCAGTGTTGAGAGCTCCTACAATGAGCAGTTCTTC | CASSVESSYNEQFF
few | - | TRBJ1-5 | TRBV3-1 | TGTGCCAGCAGCCAGGGGACAAATCCTAATCAGCCCCAGCATTTT | CASSQGTNPNQPQHF
- | - | TRBJ1-6 | TRBV7-9 | TGTGCCAGCAGCTTAGGCGGGACACCTTATAATTCACCCCTCCACTTT | CASSLGGTPYNSPLHF
many | TRBD2 | TRBJ2-3 | TRBV28 | TGTGCCAGCAGTCTGGGAGGGAGGACAGATACGCAGTATTTT | CASSLGGRTDTQYF
- | TRBD2 | TRBJ2-1 | TRBV30 | TGTGCCTGGAGGACACCGGGACTAGCGGGAGGTACCAGGGTCAATGAGCAGTTCTTC | CAWRTPGLAGGTRVNEQFF
- | TRBD2 | TRBJ2-2 | TRBV5-1 | TGCGCCAGCAGCTTGGAACTAGCGGGAGGGCCGAGGGAGCTGTTTTTT | CASSLELAGGPRELFF
few | - | TRBJ2-2 | TRBV6-2/TRBV6-3 | TGTGCCAGCGCCCCGGGGCTGGGTTTGCCCGGGGAGCTGTTTTTT | CASAPGLGLPGELFF
few | - | TRBJ2-7 | TRBV27 | TGTGCCAGCAGTTTGTATTATCAGGGATCCTACGAGCAGTACTTC | CASSLYYQGSYEQYF
many | TRBD1 | TRBJ2-5 | TRBV5-1 | TGCGCCAGCAGCTTGGGACAGGGGGCACAAGAGACCCAGTACTTC | CASSLGQGAQETQYF
few | - | TRBJ1-4 | TRBV7-9 | TGTGCCAGCAGACGACTGACATCAACTAATGAAAAACTGTTTTTT | CASRRLTSTNEKLFF
- | TRBD2 | TRBJ2-5 | TRBV7-2 | TGTGCCAGCAGCTATCTGGGAAGCGGGGTTAAAGAGACCCAGTACTTC | CASSYLGSGVKETQYF
- | TRBD1 | TRBJ1-5 | TRBV6-1 | TGTGCCAGCCGATGGGGACAGGGGGATAATCAGCCCCAGCATTTT | CASRWGQGDNQPQHF
many | - | TRBJ1-1 | TRBV3-1 | TGTGCCAGCAGCCGGGGGTCCATGAACACTGAAGCTTTCTTT | CASSRGSMNTEAFF